This T cell receptor beta chain is drawn from a study of a mutant IDH1 vaccine in newly diagnosed glioma. The time point: week 47, end of study. Topical imiquimod accompanied each vaccine dose, which consisted of 300 ug of mutant IDH1 20-mer peptide. This clone was observed a handful of times. Antigen specificity is unknown. Repertoires were generated with immunoSEQ multiplex PCR, while TCRdb's copy carries only in-frame clones and drops some. This table has approximately 84,000 clones, approximately 80% appearing once. This clonotype was sampled from a man aged 40-49 years with glioma. The starting material was PBMCs, obtained from a glioma patient whose treatment included an IDH1 peptide vaccine.

The CDR3 sequence: CASSLEPGAAGELFF. The CDR3 nucleotides are TGTGCCAGCAGCTTAGAGCCAGGGGCGGCCGGGGAGCTGTTTTTT. The J gene is TRBJ2-2, the V gene TRBV7-2, with a tentative D call TRBD1 (6 bases). The V gene lost 1 base and the J gene lost 6 bases, with 12 bases spanning the gap. Germline-derived CDR1 and CDR2 are SGHTA and FQGNSA. This CDR3 comprises 15 residues.